This T cell receptor (beta chain) is from a study of cytomegalovirus exposure and HLA in healthy donors. Study results and caveats: Reports indicated that the classifier achieved high specificity and sensitivity in diagnosing cytomegalovirus status. Excluded: some indistinguishable V segments such as TRBV6-2 and TRBV6-3.

Vbeta (60) and Jbeta (13) primers were used in the PCR. The data were produced by immunoSEQ multiplex PCR, yet TCRdb's version contains in-frame clones alone and is incomplete. This table holds about 130,000 clones, 83% found once. Trimming at V came to 1 base and at J to 6 bases, leaving 4 bases not matched to a gene. Germline assignment: CDR1 GTSNPN and CDR2 SVGIG (reference sequence). This CDR3 has 16 residues. Notes on this clone: No antigen is known for it.

This receptor was identified in a woman in her thirties or forties in good health and CMV-seropositive. Sequencing was carried out using PBMCs. The chain joins TRBV30 to TRBJ2-1; 15 bases line up with TRBD2. DNA of the CDR3: TGTGCCTGGAGTGATTGGGGACTAGCGGGAGGCAATGAGCAGTTCTTC. Protein sequence: CAWSDWGLAGGNEQFF.